A selection of T cell receptor beta chains follows, all from one sample in a study of blood T cell repertoires in COVID-19. The method was immunoSEQ multiplex PCR; TCRdb's version includes in-frame clones alone and lacks a portion of them. The table shows 100,000 to 150,000 clones, with approximately 85% occurring only once. Sequenced material: peripheral blood. The receptors originated from a man younger than 40 with COVID-19, enrolled during active disease. Both conserved end residues are part of each CDR3. A D gene is named only where the DNA matches it firmly. Not all rows give a size; the values are once, few, many and, for expanded clones, a class.

TRBJ1-5,TRBV28,-,-,TGTGCCAGCAGCCAGGGCTTCAATCAGCCCCAGCATTTT,CASSQGFNQPQHF
TRBJ2-7,TRBV27,-,-,TGTGCCAGCAGTTTATCGCCAGGGCACGAGCAGTACTTC,CASSLSPGHEQYF
TRBJ1-1,TRBV28,-,TRBD1,TGTGCCAGCAGGGGCCCCGGGACAGGGTCTGGAACTGAAGCTTTCTTT,CASRGPGTGSGTEAFF
TRBJ2-1,TRBV4-1,-,TRBD2,TGCGCCAGCAGCCTAGGGCCCGGGGGGGTCAATGAGCAGTTCTTC,CASSLGPGGVNEQFF
TRBJ2-5,TRBV30,-,TRBD2,TGTGCCTGGAGTGTACCCCCAGCGGGGGGGTACCAAGAGACCCAGTACTTC,CAWSVPPAGGYQETQYF
TRBJ2-2,TRBV12-3/TRBV12-4,-,-,TGTGCCAGCAGTCTCAGGTCGGCCGGGGAGCTGTTTTTT,CASSLRSAGELFF
TRBJ1-1,TRBV6-5,-,TRBD1,TGTGCCAGCATGCCGGGACAGGGCCGCACTGAAGCTTTCTTT,CASMPGQGRTEAFF
TRBJ1-1,TRBV6-1,-,-,TGTGCCAGCAGTGAAAGGCCAGGGGAGGGTACTGAAGCTTTCTTT,CASSERPGEGTEAFF
TRBJ1-4,TRBV9,few,TRBD1,TGTGCCAGCAGCTACAGGGGAAATGAGGAAGAAAAACTGTTTTTT,CASSYRGNEEEKLFF
TRBJ2-5,TRBV23-1,-,TRBD2,TGCGCCAGCAGTCATGCCCTCCGGGAGGGAGAGACCCAGTACTTC,CASSHALREGETQYF
TRBJ2-3,TRBV19,-,TRBD2,TGTGCCAGTAGTATCCCCTCCGGGACTAAGGCGCAGTATTTT,CASSIPSGTKAQYF
TRBJ2-1,TRBV5-1,-,-,TGCGCCACCACCCAGGGAAATAACTACAATGAGCAGTTCTTC,CATTQGNNYNEQFF
TRBJ2-7,TRBV5-1,once,-,TGCGCCAGCAGCTTGGGGGAGAGCTCCTACGAGCAGTACTTC,CASSLGESSYEQYF
TRBJ1-2,TRBV23-1,-,-,TGCGCCAGCAGTCCCCCCCAGGGCCTCTATGGCTACACCTTC,CASSPPQGLYGYTF
TRBJ1-5,TRBV29-1,once,-,TGCAGCGTTCTACCCACACCTCGCGGTAGCAATCAGCCCCAGCATTTT,CSVLPTPRGSNQPQHF
TRBJ2-5,TRBV6-2/TRBV6-3,-,TRBD2,TGTGCCAGCAGCGTTGCCGGGGGGGCCTTAGAGACCCAGTACTTC,CASSVAGGALETQYF
TRBJ2-5,TRBV6-2/TRBV6-3,few,-,TGTGCCAGCAGTTATATAGGACAGCCCGGAGAGACCCAGTACTTC,CASSYIGQPGETQYF
TRBJ1-4,TRBV15,once,TRBD1,TGTGCCACCAGCAGAGAGGGCGGGACAGGAGGGGAAAAACTGTTTTTT,CATSREGGTGGEKLFF
TRBJ2-7,TRBV7-9,-,-,TGTGCCAGCAGCTTAGACAGCTCCTACGAGCAGTACTTC,CASSLDSSYEQYF
TRBJ2-7,TRBV24-1,-,TRBD2,TGTGCCACCATTGTCCTAGCGGGAGGGCGACGCACGGGAGAGCAGTACTTC,CATIVLAGGRRTGEQYF
TRBJ2-1,TRBV19,-,-,TGTGCCAGTAGTGGAGAGGGGGTCTACAATGAGCAGTTCTTC,CASSGEGVYNEQFF
TRBJ1-1,TRBV18,-,TRBD1,TGTGCCAGCTCGAATGGACAGGGGGCGAACACTGAAGCTTTCTTT,CASSNGQGANTEAFF